The following is a T cell receptor (beta chain) sequence with its context. Its specificity is not known. The data originate from a study of OX40 agonist ivuxolimab in advanced cancers. Whole-study context: Patients achieving partial responses numbered three: one hepatocellular carcinoma case and two cutaneous melanoma cases.

From germline, CDR1 is WNHNN and CDR2 SYGVQD (reference sequence). The CDR3 totals 17 residues. With 6 bases clipped from V and 0 bases from J, the junction kept 9 bases outside the gene matches. Sequencing was performed with immunoSEQ multiplex PCR; in TCRdb, only in-frame clones are kept and a portion is missing. The profile shows 65,000 to 85,000 clones, more than 90% of them singletons. At baseline, cycle 4 day 1, and cycle 7 day 1, blood was sampled. General study findings and limits: Doses of 0.1 to 3.0 mg/kg were accompanied by clonal expansion of CD4+ and CD8+ blood T cells by week 6. People who partly responded at 0.1-3.0 mg/kg had some of the least clonal expansion seen.

This sequence originates from an adult with an advanced solid tumor such as melanoma, head and neck, liver or kidney cancer. Sequenced material: CD4+ or CD8+ T cells sorted from blood, taken in a trial of the OX40 agonist ivuxolimab. The chain couples TRBV10-1 to TRBJ1-2; TRBD1 aligns across 11 bases. CDR3 coding DNA: TGCGCCAGCAGACTCCTCGGGACAGGGGGACCTAACTATGGCTACACCTTC. Its protein is CASRLLGTGGPNYGYTF.